A selection of T cell receptor beta chains follows, all from one sample in a study of vaccination effects on CD4 cells after COVID-19. Repertoires were generated with immunoSEQ multiplex PCR, while TCRdb's copy carries only in-frame clones and drops some. Here the sample spans fewer than 85,000 clones, 78% being singletons. Antigens for these TCRs are unknown. Sample: CD4+ T cells from PBMCs cultured with SARS-CoV-2 spike peptides, taken before COVID-19 vaccination. The source of these receptors is a human donor who received a COVID-19 vaccine. CDR3s include the opening cysteine and the closing phenylalanine or tryptophan. D genes are given only for firm matches. Part of the rows lack a size; the others show once, few, many or a class for expanded clones.

CSVIRQGGRIQYF TGCAGCGTCATCCGACAGGGAGGGCGCATTCAGTACTTC TRBJ2-4 TRBV29-1 NA NA
CASRIQGDSNTDTQYF TGTGCCAGCAGGATTCAGGGGGACTCTAACACAGATACGCAGTATTTT TRBJ2-3 TRBV7-3 NA NA
CASSLRPRGGNQPQHF TGTGCCAGCAGCTTACGGCCGAGGGGCGGGAATCAGCCCCAGCATTTT TRBJ1-5 TRBV7-8 NA few
CASSRTRAENIQYF TGTGCCAGCTCAAGGACTCGGGCGGAAAACATTCAGTACTTC TRBJ2-4 TRBV18 NA NA
CAWSVQGGENTIYF TGTGCCTGGAGTGTACAGGGAGGAGAAAACACCATATATTTT TRBJ1-3 TRBV30 NA NA
CASSITDFLGYTF TGTGCCAGCAGCATTACAGACTTCCTCGGCTACACCTTC TRBJ1-2 TRBV11-1 NA NA
CASSPRAGETNTGELFF TGTGCCAGCAGCCCCAGAGCGGGGGAAACGAACACCGGGGAGCTGTTTTTT TRBJ2-2 TRBV4-2 TRBD2 NA
CATSDGYTGELFF TGTGCCACCAGTGACGGGTACACCGGGGAGCTGTTTTTT TRBJ2-2 TRBV15 NA NA
CASSEGRDRINTEAFF TGTGCCAGCAGTGAAGGCCGGGACAGAATAAACACTGAAGCTTTCTTT TRBJ1-1 TRBV6-1 TRBD1 once
CSAQSGGVGTGELFF TGCAGCGCCCAAAGCGGGGGGGTAGGCACCGGGGAGCTGTTTTTT TRBJ2-2 TRBV29-1 TRBD2 once
CASSLYGGNIQYF TGTGCCAGCAGCTTGTACGGAGGGAACATTCAGTACTTC TRBJ2-4 TRBV7-2 NA NA
CASSLGGGADTGELFF TGCGCCAGCAGCTTGGGAGGAGGAGCGGACACCGGGGAGCTGTTTTTT TRBJ2-2 TRBV5-1 NA NA
CASSEFWDQPQHF TGTGCCAGCAGTGAATTTTGGGATCAGCCCCAGCATTTT TRBJ1-5 TRBV6-1 NA few
CASSVADYTGELFF TGTGCCAGCAGCGTTGCGGACTACACCGGGGAGCTGTTTTTT TRBJ2-2 TRBV9 NA few
CASSPDRRNNYGYTF TGTGCCAGCAGCCCCGACAGGAGAAATAACTATGGCTACACCTTC TRBJ1-2 TRBV7-2 NA NA
CASSPYQVNTGELFF TGTGCCAGCAGCCCATACCAGGTGAACACCGGGGAGCTGTTTTTT TRBJ2-2 TRBV4-2 NA NA
CASSKLAETQYF TGTGCCAGCAGTAAACTAGCGGAGACCCAGTACTTC TRBJ2-5 TRBV5-4 TRBD2 few
CATSDRGGTDTQYF TGTGCCACCAGTGACCGGGGGGGAACAGATACGCAGTATTTT TRBJ2-3 TRBV24-1 TRBD2 once
CASSAPAGGLGEKLFF TGTGCCAGCAGCGCCCCAGCCGGGGGGCTCGGTGAAAAACTGTTTTTT TRBJ1-4 TRBV7-2 NA NA
CASSLASVRTDTQYF TGTGCCAGCAGCTTAGCTAGCGTACGCACAGATACGCAGTATTTT TRBJ2-3 TRBV7-3 NA NA
CASSFELGGYTF TGTGCCAGCAGCTTCGAATTGGGGGGCTACACCTTC TRBJ1-2 TRBV7-9 NA NA
CASSLGVNTEAFF TGTGCCAGCTCACTTGGGGTGAACACTGAAGCTTTCTTT TRBJ1-1 TRBV18 NA NA
CASTETGGRPLHF TGTGCCAGCACCGAGACAGGGGGTAGACCCCTCCACTTT TRBJ1-6 TRBV28 TRBD1 NA
CASSLFHGGVGNEQFF TGTGCCAGTAGCCTATTCCACGGGGGGGTAGGCAATGAGCAGTTCTTC TRBJ2-1 TRBV19 TRBD2 NA
CASSQRAQKAGHQNSPLHF TGTGCCAGCAGCCAGAGGGCACAGAAAGCGGGACATCAAAATTCACCCCTCCACTTT TRBJ1-6 TRBV14 NA NA
CATSRDPDGNTIYF TGTGCCACCAGCAGAGATCCAGATGGAAACACCATATATTTT TRBJ1-3 TRBV15 NA NA
CASSLGLPNTEAFF TGTGCCAGCAGCTTGGGACTCCCGAACACTGAAGCTTTCTTT TRBJ1-1 TRBV5-6 NA NA